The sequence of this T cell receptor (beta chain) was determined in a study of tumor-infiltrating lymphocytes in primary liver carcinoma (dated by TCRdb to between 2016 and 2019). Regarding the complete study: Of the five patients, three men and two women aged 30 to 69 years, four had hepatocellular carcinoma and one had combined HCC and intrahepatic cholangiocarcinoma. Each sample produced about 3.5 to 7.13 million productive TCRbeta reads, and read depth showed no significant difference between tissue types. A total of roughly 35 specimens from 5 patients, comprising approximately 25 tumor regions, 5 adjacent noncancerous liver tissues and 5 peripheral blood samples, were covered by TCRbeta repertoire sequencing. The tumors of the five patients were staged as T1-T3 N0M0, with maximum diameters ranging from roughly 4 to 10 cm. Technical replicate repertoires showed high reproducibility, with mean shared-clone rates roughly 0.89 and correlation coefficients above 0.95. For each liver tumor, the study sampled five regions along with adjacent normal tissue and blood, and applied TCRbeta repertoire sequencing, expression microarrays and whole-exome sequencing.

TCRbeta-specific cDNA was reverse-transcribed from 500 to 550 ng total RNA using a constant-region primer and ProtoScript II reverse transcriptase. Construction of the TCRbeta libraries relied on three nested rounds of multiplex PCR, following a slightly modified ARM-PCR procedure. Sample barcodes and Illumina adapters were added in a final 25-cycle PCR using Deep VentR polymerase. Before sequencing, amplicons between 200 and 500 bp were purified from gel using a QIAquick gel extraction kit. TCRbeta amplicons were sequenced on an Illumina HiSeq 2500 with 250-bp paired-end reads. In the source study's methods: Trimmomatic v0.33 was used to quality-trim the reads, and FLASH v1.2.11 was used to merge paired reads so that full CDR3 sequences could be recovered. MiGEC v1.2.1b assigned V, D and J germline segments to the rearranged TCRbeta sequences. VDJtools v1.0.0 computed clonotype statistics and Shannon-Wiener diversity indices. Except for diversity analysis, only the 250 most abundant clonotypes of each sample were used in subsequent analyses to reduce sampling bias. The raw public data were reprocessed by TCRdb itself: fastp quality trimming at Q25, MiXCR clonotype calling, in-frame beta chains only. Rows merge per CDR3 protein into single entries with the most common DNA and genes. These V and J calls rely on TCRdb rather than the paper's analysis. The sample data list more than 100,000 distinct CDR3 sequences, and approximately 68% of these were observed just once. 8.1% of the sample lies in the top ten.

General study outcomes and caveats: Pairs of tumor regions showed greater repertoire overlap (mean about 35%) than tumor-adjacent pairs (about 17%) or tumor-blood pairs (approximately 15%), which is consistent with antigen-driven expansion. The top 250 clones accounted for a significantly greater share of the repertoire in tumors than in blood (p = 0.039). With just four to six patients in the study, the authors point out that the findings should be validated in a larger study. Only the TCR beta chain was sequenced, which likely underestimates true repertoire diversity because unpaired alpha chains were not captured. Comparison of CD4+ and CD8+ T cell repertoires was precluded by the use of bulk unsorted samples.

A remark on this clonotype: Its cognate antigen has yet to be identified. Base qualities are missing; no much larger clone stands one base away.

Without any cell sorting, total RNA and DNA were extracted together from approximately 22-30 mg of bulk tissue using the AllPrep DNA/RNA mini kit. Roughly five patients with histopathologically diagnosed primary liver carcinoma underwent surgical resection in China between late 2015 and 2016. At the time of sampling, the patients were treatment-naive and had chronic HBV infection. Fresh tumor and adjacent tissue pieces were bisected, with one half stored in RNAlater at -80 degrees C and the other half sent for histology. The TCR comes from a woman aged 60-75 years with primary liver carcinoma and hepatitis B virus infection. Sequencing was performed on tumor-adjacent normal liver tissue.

CDR3 reads: CNVRGGGKANYGYTF. The DNA reads as follows: TGCAATGTGAGGGGTGGGGGTAAGGCTAACTATGGCTACACCTTC. The chain employs TRBV29-1 and TRBJ1-2; perhaps TRBD1 is the D gene, with 5 bases matching. The CDR3 runs 15 residues from the cysteine to the phenylalanine. Only CDR3 DNA remains: 45 bases, in frame from the first base. Reading the germline V gene gives CDR1 SQVTM and CDR2 ANQGSEA.